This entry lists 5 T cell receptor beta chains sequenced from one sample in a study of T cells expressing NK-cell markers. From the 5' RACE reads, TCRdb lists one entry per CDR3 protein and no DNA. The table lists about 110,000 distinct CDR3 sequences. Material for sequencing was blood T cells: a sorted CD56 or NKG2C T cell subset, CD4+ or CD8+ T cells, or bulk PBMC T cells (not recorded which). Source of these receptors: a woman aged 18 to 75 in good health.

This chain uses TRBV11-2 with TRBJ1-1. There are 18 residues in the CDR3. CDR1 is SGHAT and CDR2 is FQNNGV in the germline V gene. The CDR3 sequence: CASSLDQIGHWGNTEAFF. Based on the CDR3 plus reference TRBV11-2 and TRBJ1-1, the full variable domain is EAGVAQSPRYKIIEKRQSVAFWCNPISGHATLYWYQQILGQGPKLLIQFQNNGVVDDSQLPKDRFSAERLKGVDSTLKIQPAKLEDSAVYLCASSLDQIGHWGNTEAFFGQGTRLTVV.

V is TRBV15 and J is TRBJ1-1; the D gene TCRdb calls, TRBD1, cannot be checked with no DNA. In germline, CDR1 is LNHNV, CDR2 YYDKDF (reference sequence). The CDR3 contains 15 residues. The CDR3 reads CATSRGKGVGTEAFF.

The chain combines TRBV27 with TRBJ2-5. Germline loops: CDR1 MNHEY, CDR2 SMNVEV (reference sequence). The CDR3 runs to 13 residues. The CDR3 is CASSSSYQETQYF.

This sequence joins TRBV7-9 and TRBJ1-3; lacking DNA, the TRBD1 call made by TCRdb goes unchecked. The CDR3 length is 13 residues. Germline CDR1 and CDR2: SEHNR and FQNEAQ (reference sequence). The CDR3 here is CASAWAPGNTIYF.

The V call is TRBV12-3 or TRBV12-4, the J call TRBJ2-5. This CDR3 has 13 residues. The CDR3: CASSLRQQETQYF.